This T cell receptor beta chain was sequenced during a study of shared clonotypes between healthy human individuals. Positively selected for CCR7, the CD45RO-negative cells used as naive CD8 cells excluded terminally differentiated effector memory CD45RA+ cells. The ends lost 3 bases at V and 7 bases at J; junction bases unmatched: 13. The CDR3 spans 17 residues. CDR1 and CDR2 (germline): SGDLS, YYNGEE. A remark on this clone: Its antigen is currently unknown.

Sequenced by immunoSEQ multiplex PCR; TCRdb stores in-frame clones only, minus some. The data contain some 2.1 million clones, just under 95% of them singletons. Study results and caveats: Non-shared clonotypes were found to have lower generation probabilities than the clonotypes that were shared by all four of the sorted-subset donors.

The rearrangement joins TRBV9 to TRBJ2-2; 9 bases are a match to TRBD1. The clonotype was recovered from a man between 18 and 29 years old in good health. Some clones in this sample may be carry-over from other donors' samples. The source material was naive CD8+ T cells from PBMCs. In nucleotides, the CDR3 is TGTGCCAGCAGCGCCACCGGGACAGGGATCGGTGGCGGGGAGCTGTTTTTT. Translated, it gives CASSATGTGIGGGELFF.